The following is a T cell receptor (beta chain) sequence with its context. Its antigen is not identified. Sample time point: week 5, during vaccination. Each vaccine dose was 300 ug of mutant IDH1 20-mer peptide, with topical imiquimod. Sequencing used immunoSEQ multiplex PCR; TCRdb keeps in-frame clones, though not all of them. The sample includes roughly 60,000 clones, about 88% of them seen just once. The sample is drawn from a study of a mutant IDH1 vaccine in newly diagnosed glioma. In the study overall: There were eight vaccinations for patients, given in weeks 1, 3, 5, 7, 11, 15, 19 and 23. Antecedent treatment encompassed radiotherapy, temozolomide, or their combination; the majority received both. Treated patients had a mean age of roughly 44 years and a sex split that was around 60% male and roughly 38% female.

Germline-derived CDR1 and CDR2 are LNHDA and SQIVND (reference sequence). V gave up 6 bases and J gave up 6 bases, with 15 bases separating them. The CDR3 contains 13 residues. This TCR was recovered from a woman in her 50s with glioma. Sample: PBMCs, taken from a glioma patient whose treatment included an IDH1 peptide vaccine. The chain links TRBV19 to TRBJ2-7; no definite D call. CDR3 sequence (DNA): TGTGCCAGTAGCCCGACGGTCCGTGGCGAGCAGTACTTC. Translated: CASSPTVRGEQYF. Full variable domain (outside the CDR3, taken from reference TRBV19 and TRBJ2-7): DGGITQSPKYLFRKEGQNVTLSCEQNLNHDAMYWYRQDPGQGLRLIYYSQIVNDFQKGDIAEGYSVSREKKESFPLTVTSAQKNPTAFYLCASSPTVRGEQYFGPGTRLTVT.